One TCR beta chain is described in this entry. The data stem from a study of blood T cell repertoires in COVID-19. Trimming shortened V by 4 bases and J by 4 bases, and 17 bases separated the two germline ends. Germline CDR1 reads SGHRS; CDR2 reads YFSETQ. This CDR3 spans 16 amino acids. Generated by immunoSEQ multiplex PCR, the TCRdb table keeps only in-frame clones and is missing some. The table lists about 47,000 clones, roughly 88% of them singletons. The specimen sequenced was peripheral blood. The V and J genes are TRBV5-1 and TRBJ2-2; the D gene is possibly TRBD2 (6 bases). This receptor was obtained from a man between 50 and 59 years old with active COVID-19. DNA for the CDR3: TGCGCCAGCAGCGGAGCCGGGACTCGAGGCACCGGGGAGCTGTTTTTT. Translating gives CASSGAGTRGTGELFF. Looking up the rest from reference TRBV5-1 and TRBJ2-2 gives the full variable domain: KAGVTQTPRYLIKTRGQQVTLSCSPISGHRSVSWYQQTPGQGLQFLFEYFSETQRNKGNFPGRFSGRQFSNSRSEMNVSTLELGDSALYLCASSGAGTRGTGELFFGEGSRLTVL.